The rows below give T cell receptor beta chains drawn from one sample of a study of T cell repertoires in cytomegalovirus infection. No antigen has been identified for these receptors. TCRdb used MiXCR to reprocess the reads, holding one entry per CDR3 protein. The sample carries about 830,000 distinct CDR3 sequences, 30% to 35% recorded once. The sequencing here drew on cultured CD8+ T cells from PBMCs, taken from culture after CMV antigen stimulation. The receptors here all came from a human donor in good health (CMV status not recorded). Some clones in this sample may be carry-over from other donors' samples. Both conserved end residues are part of each CDR3. A D gene is named only where the DNA matches it firmly. Some rows have no size entry. The others give once, few or many, or a class for an expanded clone.

V gene,J gene,clone size,D gene,CDR3 DNA,CDR3 protein
TRBV4-1,TRBJ1-2,NA,TRBD1,TGTGCCAGCAGCCAAGATAGTGTGGGACAGGGCGCTGGCTACACCTTC,CASSQDSVGQGAGYTF
TRBV5-8,TRBJ1-2,few,TRBD1,TGTGCCAGCACCATGAGGGGTCAGGGGGGGAACTATGGCTACACCTTC,CASTMRGQGGNYGYTF
TRBV5-1,TRBJ2-7,NA,NA,TGCGCCAGCAGCCCCGGGGAGGCTATTTCCTACGAGCAGTACTTC,CASSPGEAISYEQYF
TRBV18,TRBJ2-1,NA,NA,TGTGCCAGCTCACCAGTAGCGATCGGGGATGAGCAGTTCTTC,CASSPVAIGDEQFF
TRBV7-9,TRBJ2-7,few,NA,TGTGCCAGCAGCCCTCGCGACAGGACACCCTACGAGCAGTACTTC,CASSPRDRTPYEQYF
TRBV10-3,TRBJ1-2,few,NA,TGTGCCATCAGTGCAGGACAGAGGAACTATGGCTACACCTTC,CAISAGQRNYGYTF
TRBV7-2,TRBJ2-6,few,NA,TGTGCCAGCAGCACCGGGATCGGGGGCGCAATTGGGGCCAACGTCCTGACTTTC,CASSTGIGGAIGANVLTF
TRBV24-1,TRBJ1-1,NA,NA,TGTGCCACCAGTGATTTGCAAAACACTGAAGCTTTCTTT,CATSDLQNTEAFF
TRBV19,TRBJ2-7,NA,TRBD2,TGTGCCAGTAGTCACCGGGGACTAGTTTGCGAGCAGTACTTC,CASSHRGLVCEQYF
TRBV28,TRBJ2-5,NA,TRBD2,TGTGCCAGCAGTTTCGCCGGGGCGGGGGAACAAGAGACCCAGTACTTC,CASSFAGAGEQETQYF
TRBV14,TRBJ2-5,NA,NA,TGTGCCAGCAGCCGCCCTCCTTTGAGGGGGTTGAACTTC,CASSRPPLRGLNF
TRBV6-1,TRBJ2-7,few,NA,TGTGCCCTCGGAGAGCAGTACTTC,CALGEQYF
TRBV4-1,TRBJ2-2,NA,NA,TGCGCCAGCAGCCAGATGATTCAGGCCGGGACCGGGGAGCTGTTTTTT,CASSQMIQAGTGELFF
TRBV28,TRBJ1-6,many,NA,TGTGCCAGCAGTCCTCGCAGATATAATTCACCCCTCCACTTT,CASSPRRYNSPLHF
TRBV6-5,TRBJ1-2,NA,NA,TGTGCCAGCAGTCCACAGCCCTATGGCTACACCTTC,CASSPQPYGYTF
TRBV7-6,TRBJ2-3,many,NA,TGTGCCAGCAGCTTGGACGGAGGGCTGGGTCGGTTGTACGGAGATACGCAGTATTTT,CASSLDGGLGRLYGDTQYF
TRBV27,TRBJ2-7,NA,TRBD2,TGTGCCAGCGCGGGGGGGCCCGCCTACGAGCAGTACTTC,CASAGGPAYEQYF
TRBV19,TRBJ2-2,many,TRBD2,TGTGCCAGTAGTAGGGAGGGCGCTGCTTACACCGGGGAGCTGTTTTTT,CASSREGAAYTGELFF
TRBV19,TRBJ2-1,NA,NA,TGTGCCAGTAGTATCCTGGACCTCTCCTACAATGAGCAGTTCTTC,CASSILDLSYNEQFF
TRBV28,TRBJ1-5,few,TRBD1,TGTGCCAGCAGTGCGATAGACAGGGGAATGGCCCAGCATTTT,CASSAIDRGMAQHF
TRBV12-3/TRBV12-4,TRBJ1-1,many,TRBD1,TGTGCCAGCAGCATGGGGGGACAGGGGTCCACTGAAGCTTTCTTT,CASSMGGQGSTEAFF
TRBV5-6,TRBJ1-4,many,NA,TGTGCCAGCAGCCCAACGGCGGGGACACCCGATGCAACTAATGAAAAACTGTTTTTT,CASSPTAGTPDATNEKLFF
TRBV9,TRBJ2-3,many,NA,TGTGCCAGCAGCGTAGGGCGTCGAGCCACAGATACGCAGTATTTT,CASSVGRRATDTQYF
TRBV5-1,TRBJ2-5,NA,TRBD2,TGCGCCAGCAGCTTGACCGGGAGCGGGGGGTCGGAGGCGAAAGAGACCCAGTACTTC,CASSLTGSGGSEAKETQYF
TRBV9,TRBJ1-1,few,TRBD1,TGTGCCAGCAGCGCCATAGGACAGGGGGCGATGGCTGAAGCTTTCTTT,CASSAIGQGAMAEAFF
TRBV6-2/TRBV6-3,TRBJ2-3,NA,TRBD2,TGTGCCAGCAGTTACTTAGCGGGGGACACAGATACGCAGTATTTT,CASSYLAGDTDTQYF
TRBV6-1,TRBJ2-2,few,NA,TGTGCCAGCAGTGCCCCCGGGAATTTGGGGGAGCTGTTTTTT,CASSAPGNLGELFF
TRBV7-9,TRBJ2-1,NA,TRBD1,TGTGCCAGCAGCTTAGACAGGGGCCGCGGTGAGCAGTTCTTC,CASSLDRGRGEQFF
TRBV2,TRBJ1-1,NA,NA,TGTGCCAGCCACGACCCGGGCGGCACTGAAGCTTTCTTT,CASHDPGGTEAFF
TRBV18,TRBJ2-3,few,TRBD2,TGTGCCAGCTCACCAAGTGGGACTAGCGTCACAGATACGCAGTATTTT,CASSPSGTSVTDTQYF
TRBV5-1,TRBJ2-1,NA,TRBD1,TGCGCCAGCAGCTTAGACAGGGTGGGAGAGATCTTC,CASSLDRVGEIF
TRBV6-1,TRBJ2-1,few,NA,TGTGCCAGCAGTGAAGATTGGAGGGAGAACGAGCAGTTCTTC,CASSEDWRENEQFF
TRBV4-3,TRBJ2-1,NA,NA,TGCGCCAGCAGCCCATATTCGAGGGAGGAGCAGTTCTTC,CASSPYSREEQFF
TRBV27,TRBJ1-2,NA,NA,TGTGCCAGCTGCACCTTTGACCGGGGCTATGGCTACACCTTC,CASCTFDRGYGYTF
TRBV12-3/TRBV12-4,TRBJ2-3,many,NA,TGTGCCAGCAGACAAATACAGGGCTACACAGATACGCAGTATTTT,CASRQIQGYTDTQYF
TRBV7-9,TRBJ1-4,few,TRBD1,TGTGCCAGCAGCCAGGACAGGAAAAATGAAAAACTGTTTTTT,CASSQDRKNEKLFF
TRBV27,TRBJ2-1,few,NA,TGTGCCAGCAGAGGGAGATTCAATGAGCAGTTCTTC,CASRGRFNEQFF
TRBV7-2,TRBJ1-1,few,NA,TGTGCCAGCAGCTTAGCTGGGGGGGGAGGAAGGGGGACTGAAGCTTTCTTT,CASSLAGGGGRGTEAFF
TRBV7-2,TRBJ2-2,many,NA,TGTGCCAGCAGCTTACAAGGCAACACCGGGGAGCTGTTTTTT,CASSLQGNTGELFF
TRBV7-8,TRBJ2-7,few,NA,TGTGCCAGCAGCTTAGCGGGGACATCCGAGCAGTACTTC,CASSLAGTSEQYF
TRBV7-2,TRBJ2-1,NA,NA,TGTGCCAGCAGCTTGTACTTGCGGGGAGCTTACAATGAGCAGTTCTTC,CASSLYLRGAYNEQFF
TRBV19,TRBJ2-1,NA,NA,TGTGCCAGTAGTAGTACGGGTGTCTGGTTGAATGAGCAGTTCTTC,CASSSTGVWLNEQFF
TRBV12-3/TRBV12-4,TRBJ1-5,few,NA,TGTGCCAGCAGTCTCGGGCCCAATGCTGGACCCCAGCATTTT,CASSLGPNAGPQHF
TRBV11-2,TRBJ2-1,few,NA,TGTGCCAGCAGCTTCCGGCCGACGGATGAGCAGTTCTTC,CASSFRPTDEQFF
TRBV6-1,TRBJ1-4,NA,TRBD1,TGTGCCAGCAGTTCCGGGACAGGGGCCGAAAAACTGTTTTTT,CASSSGTGAEKLFF
TRBV4-2,TRBJ1-1,NA,NA,TGTGCCAGCAGCCAAGATCCAGGGATGGTTGAAGCTTTCTTT,CASSQDPGMVEAFF
TRBV7-8,TRBJ1-5,few,NA,TGTGCCAGCAGCTTATCGGCCGAGCCCCAGCATTTT,CASSLSAEPQHF
TRBV15,TRBJ1-2,NA,NA,TGTGCCACCAGCAGCGACCCCGCACTCTCCTATGGCTACACCTTC,CATSSDPALSYGYTF
TRBV27,TRBJ2-1,NA,NA,TGTGCCAGCAGTCCCTATGGGCCTAGACATGGTGAGCAGTTCTTC,CASSPYGPRHGEQFF
TRBV27,TRBJ1-2,few,NA,TGTGCCAGCGCACGGGCGGGGTATCCCTATGGCTACACCTTC,CASARAGYPYGYTF
TRBV7-6,TRBJ2-1,few,NA,TGTGCCAGCAGCTTAGGTCACAGGGCCTACAATGAGCAGTTCTTC,CASSLGHRAYNEQFF
TRBV15,TRBJ1-1,NA,NA,TGTGCCACCAGCAGAGGAAGGGCCCGGAACACTGAAGCTTTCTTT,CATSRGRARNTEAFF
TRBV11-2,TRBJ1-2,NA,NA,TGTGCCAGCAGCTTAGCCAGGGCGGGTGGCTACACCTTC,CASSLARAGGYTF
TRBV5-1,TRBJ2-3,few,NA,TGCGCCAGCAGCTTGTGGGACCAACTGGCCGCCGATACGCAGTATTTT,CASSLWDQLAADTQYF
TRBV5-8,TRBJ2-3,few,TRBD1,TGTGCCAACGTATCTTCCAGGGGGCGAGCAGATACGCAGTATTTT,CANVSSRGRADTQYF